These 31 T cell receptor beta chains came from one sample sequenced in a study of shared clonotypes between healthy human individuals (dated by TCRdb to 2020 to 2021). Library construction relied on the immunoSEQ multiplex PCR assay. In TCRdb, the immuneACCESS table is reduced to in-frame sequences with V and J assigned. These tables do not hold every clone; where another copy was compared, an unresolved V gene accounts for under half, and the others remain unexplained. The sample table holds 980,000 or so clones, of which more than 75% were seen once. About 1.5% of the sample is in the top ten clones. Material for sequencing was memory CD4+ T cells sorted from blood. The cell subset or site label, read with the paper, signifies: CD45RA-negative fraction. These receptor sequences come from a man aged 18 to 29 in good health.

The chain links TRBV6-6 to TRBJ2-2, with D possibly TRBD2 on 7 matching bases. The V gene's germline CDR1 is MNHNY and CDR2 SVGAGI (reference sequence). The CDR3 has 13 residues. V lost 9 bases to trimming and J lost 6 bases, with 14 bases between them. CDR3 region: CASHTGGPGELFF. The CDR3 nucleotides are TGTGCCAGTCATACGGGGGGCCCCGGGGAGCTGTTTTTT.

A few counts support this clone. The gene calls are TRBV11-2 and TRBJ2-4, with D perhaps assigned TRBD1 or TRBD2 (5 bases each). The CDR3 contains 11 residues. Germline CDR1 and CDR2: SGHAT and FQNNGV. Trimming took 4 bases from V and 14 from J, leaving 12 bases between them. CDR3 sequence reads: CASSSPGPKYF. CDR3 DNA sequence: TGTGCCAGCAGCTCTCCGGGACCCAAGTACTTC.

The chain uses TRBV7-8 and TRBJ2-7; D not resolved. V was shortened by 5 bases and J by 5 bases, with 7 bases between the two germline ends. From germline, CDR1 is SGHVS and CDR2 FQNEAQ. The CDR3 has 11 amino acids. The CDR3 protein is CASSLKNEQYF. In nucleotides, the CDR3 is TGTGCCAGCAGCCTAAAAAACGAGCAGTACTTC.

The V and J genes are TRBV25-1 and TRBJ1-5; no clear D. The germline gives CDR1 MGHDK, CDR2 SYGVNS. This CDR3 contains 14 residues. V lost 5 bases, J lost 6 bases, and 14 bases lay in between. CDR3 bases: TGTGCCAGCAGTTTAGCCGGGGTAGGTCAGCCCCAGCATTTT. Translation: CASSLAGVGQPQHF.

The chain combines TRBV6-1 with TRBJ2-7; 7 positions agree with TRBD1. Germline V gene lookup returns CDR1 MNHNS and CDR2 SASEGT. CDR3 length: 14 residues. V shed 8 bases, J shed 0 bases, and the junction held 7 bases outside the gene matches. The CDR3 bases are TGTGCCAGCTTAAGGGGGCCGAGCTCCTACGAGCAGTACTTC. Translating gives CASLRGPSSYEQYF.

This sequence joins TRBV6-1 and TRBJ2-7; 12 bases are a match to TRBD2. Germline trimming cut 3 bases from V and 2 bases from J; bases unmatched to any gene: 5. The CDR3 consists of 16 residues. The germline V gene has CDR1 MNHNS and CDR2 SASEGT. CDR3 residues: CASSDNGLAGTYEQYF. The CDR3 DNA is TGTGCCAGCAGTGATAACGGACTAGCGGGAACCTACGAGCAGTACTTC.

This clone was picked up a small number of times. This rearrangement joins TRBV19 to TRBJ1-2; TRBD1 matches 8 bases. V was pared by 6 bases and J by 4 bases, with 7 bases of the junction left unmatched. The CDR3 covers 14 residues. Germline V gene lookup returns CDR1 LNHDA and CDR2 SQIVND (reference sequence). This CDR3 is CASSPGQAIYGYTF. The CDR3 DNA is TGTGCCAGTAGCCCGGGACAGGCGATCTATGGCTACACCTTC.

This clone has a handful of counts. This sequence joins TRBV2 and TRBJ1-2; 7 bases fit TRBD1. The germline V gene encodes CDR1 SNHLY and CDR2 FYNNEI. CDR3 length: 14 amino acids. V shed 2 bases, J shed 4 bases, and the junction held 4 bases outside the gene matches. The CDR3 DNA reads TGTGCCAGCAGTGAACGGCAGGGGGTCTATGGCTACACCTTC. It translates to CASSERQGVYGYTF.

The chain recombines TRBV5-1 with TRBJ1-1; TRBD1 aligns across 10 bases. Trimming took 0 bases from V and 7 from J; bases not matched to a gene: 6. The CDR3 has 15 amino acids. The germline gives CDR1 SGHRS, CDR2 YFSETQ. The CDR3 sequence is CASSLEGTGALEAFF. Here the CDR3 DNA reads TGCGCCAGCAGCTTGGAGGGGACAGGGGCCCTTGAAGCTTTCTTT.

V gene TRBV19 combines with J gene TRBJ2-3, with 12 bases matching TRBD2. The CDR3 is 16 residues long. V gave up 5 bases and J gave up 2 bases; unmatched junction bases: 5. Germline V gene data show CDR1 as LNHDA and CDR2 as SQIVND (reference sequence). CDR3 DNA sequence: TGTGCCAGTAGTGCCACTAGCGGGGGGACCACAGATACGCAGTATTTT. This codes for CASSATSGGTTDTQYF.

V and J are TRBV5-1 and TRBJ2-2; D may be TRBD2 (5 bases). V lost 0 bases to trimming and J lost 5 bases, with 14 bases between them. Germline CDR1 SGHRS, CDR2 YFSETQ. The CDR3 length is 16 residues. The CDR3 DNA follows: TGCGCCAGCAGCTTGGCCGTGGGCCGGGGAACCGGGGAGCTGTTTTTT. This codes for CASSLAVGRGTGELFF.

CDR3: CASSQDPDRVKNEQYF. The CDR3 DNA sequence: TGCGCCAGCAGCCAAGATCCCGACAGGGTTAAGAACGAGCAGTACTTC. The rearrangement joins TRBV4-3 to TRBJ2-7; 7 bases are a match to TRBD1. The CDR3 totals 16 residues. Per germline, CDR1 LGHNA and CDR2 YSLEER. The V gene end was trimmed by 0 bases and the J gene end by 5 bases; junction bases not matched to a gene: 10.

The rearrangement joins TRBV19 to TRBJ1-3; 9 positions match TRBD1. Germline V gene data show CDR1 as LNHDA and CDR2 as SQIVND (reference sequence). There are 15 residues in the CDR3. With V trimmed by 7 bases and J by 2 bases, 6 bases remained unmatched. CDR3 in DNA: TGTGCCAGTAACAAAGGGACAGGGACTGGAAACACCATATATTTT. Its translation is CASNKGTGTGNTIYF.

The chain couples TRBV5-4 to TRBJ2-1; 9 bases are shared with TRBD1. After removal of 2 bases from V and 3 bases from J, the junction contained 3 bases not matched to a gene. The CDR3 extends over 15 amino acids. Looked up from germline, CDR1 is SGHNT and CDR2 is YYREEE (reference sequence). The CDR3 spells CASSLRDRDYNEQFF. As DNA, the CDR3 is TGTGCCAGCAGCTTACGGGACAGGGACTACAATGAGCAGTTCTTC.

The V call is TRBV29-1, the J call TRBJ2-7, with no clear D. V was clipped by 0 bases and J by 10 bases, with 10 bases between them. The CDR3 runs to 11 residues. Looked up from germline, CDR1 is SQVTM and CDR2 is ANQGSEA. The CDR3 is CSVEDRAEQYF. CDR3 nucleotides: TGCAGCGTTGAAGATCGCGCCGAACAGTACTTC.

The chain has TRBV30 and TRBJ2-7; TRBD2 agrees at 15 bases. Germline V gene sequence: CDR1 GTSNPN, CDR2 SVGIG (reference sequence). The V segment lost 3 bases and the J segment 1 base; nucleotides outside the gene matches: 1. The CDR3 consists of 15 residues. Written as DNA, the CDR3 is TGTGCCTGGAGGGGACTAGCGGGGGGTTCCTACGAGCAGTACTTC. Encoded protein: CAWRGLAGGSYEQYF.

V gene TRBV6-5 combines with J gene TRBJ1-5, with 11 bases aligning to TRBD1. Germline lookup yields CDR1 MNHEY and CDR2 SVGAGI. J lost 7 bases, V lost 6 bases, and 8 bases had no gene match. The CDR3 covers 15 residues. CDR3 sequence reads: CASRADRGLGQPQHF. The CDR3 DNA is TGTGCCAGCAGAGCGGACAGGGGGCTCGGGCAGCCCCAGCATTTT.

The table lists this clone with a few counts. This chain links TRBV4-2 with TRBJ1-1; a weak D match, TRBD1 (6 bases). Germline values: CDR1 LGHNA, CDR2 YNFKEQ. V was clipped by 7 bases and J by 6 bases, with 21 bases between them. The CDR3 sequence is 15 residues long. The CDR3 nucleotides read TGTGCCAGCAACCGAGGGGACAAACAGGGTGCTGAAGCTTTCTTT. It translates to CASNRGDKQGAEAFF.

The J gene is TRBJ2-3, the V gene TRBV19; 10 bases match TRBD2. CDR3 length: 17 amino acids. Germline assignment: CDR1 LNHDA and CDR2 SQIVND (reference sequence). The junction had 10 bases not matched to a gene; V was cut back by 3 bases and J by 4 bases. The CDR3 nucleotides read TGTGCCAGTAGTATGCCTAGCGGGAGTGTGAGGGCAGATACGCAGTATTTT. This encodes CASSMPSGSVRADTQYF.

This clone was seen just once. The chain has TRBV5-1 and TRBJ2-1, with D perhaps matching TRBD2 (5 bases). The germline V gene encodes CDR1 SGHRS and CDR2 YFSETQ. This CDR3 is built from 15 residues. V lost 0 bases and J lost 6, with 13 bases in between. The CDR3 is CASSLDSRGVNEQFF. The DNA of the CDR3 is TGCGCCAGCAGCTTGGACAGCCGGGGAGTCAATGAGCAGTTCTTC.

This chain connects TRBV6-5 to TRBJ1-2, with 7 bases fitting TRBD1. Unmatched junction bases numbered 7, after V lost 5 bases and J lost 7 bases. The CDR3 is 13 amino acids. Looked up from germline, CDR1 is MNHEY and CDR2 is SVGAGI. CDR3 sequence reads: CASSTGTVSGYTF. The CDR3 coding sequence is TGTGCCAGCAGTACCGGGACAGTCTCTGGCTACACCTTC.

The genes are TRBV28 and TRBJ1-3; the D is unclear. Trimming shortened V by 6 bases and J by 5 bases, and 8 bases separated the two germline ends. CDR3 length: 12 residues. The germline CDR1 and CDR2 sequences are MDHEN and SYDVKM. In DNA, the CDR3 is TGTGCCAGCAGCGGGATAAGAAACACCATATATTTT. It codes for CASSGIRNTIYF.

CDR3 in amino acids: CASSLMTGAKNIQYF. CDR3 sequence (DNA): TGTGCCAGCAGCTTAATGACAGGGGCCAAAAACATTCAGTACTTC. The genes are TRBV13 and TRBJ2-4; 7 bases fit TRBD1. The CDR3 runs to 15 residues. Unmatched junction bases numbered 2, after V lost 2 bases and J lost 1 base. Germline values: CDR1 PRHDT, CDR2 FYEKMQ (reference sequence).

This clone was seen just once. DNA of the CDR3: TGTGCCAGCAGCGCCGAAGTGAGGAGCACAGATACGCAGTATTTT. It translates to CASSAEVRSTDTQYF. The rearrangement links TRBV2 to TRBJ2-3; D is unresolved. V gave up 6 bases and J gave up 0 bases, with 13 bases separating them. CDR3 length equals 15 residues. Per germline, CDR1 SNHLY and CDR2 FYNNEI.

This rearrangement joins TRBV21-1 to TRBJ2-4; the tabulated D call, TRBD1, remains unverified against the DNA. TRBV21-1 is noted as a pseudogene. The CDR3 runs 17 residues. Here the CDR3 reads CASSKDQNRPSPGSVDF. As DNA, the CDR3 is TGTGCCAGCAGCAAAGACCAAAACAGACCGTCACCAGGGTCCGTCGACTTC.

In this sample, this clone turned up once. The V gene is TRBV5-4, the J gene TRBJ1-2; D possibly corresponds to TRBD1 (6 bases). Germline V gene lookup returns CDR1 SGHNT and CDR2 YYREEE (reference sequence). Trimming took off 2 bases at V and 6 bases at J, with 11 bases between the two ends. The CDR3 is 13 residues long. The CDR3 coding sequence is TGTGCCAGCAGCTTTGGAGGGGGAGATGGCTACACCTTC. Translation gives CASSFGGGDGYTF.

The chain joins TRBV19 to TRBJ1-2; 12 nucleotides line up with TRBD1. The CDR3 runs to 15 residues. Per the germline V gene, CDR1 is LNHDA and CDR2 is SQIVND (reference sequence). The ends lost 4 bases at V and 5 bases at J; junction bases unmatched: 5. The CDR3 DNA reads TGTGCCAGTAGTACAGGGACAGGGGGCGAATATGGCTACACCTTC. Protein: CASSTGTGGEYGYTF.

The V gene is TRBV5-4, the J gene TRBJ2-4; D possibly corresponds to TRBD1 (7 bases). The germline gives CDR1 SGHNT, CDR2 YYREEE (reference sequence). V was cut by 4 bases and J by 6 bases, with 17 bases left in between. CDR3 length: 15 residues. This CDR3 reads CASSLSGGGGNIQYF. CDR3 sequence (DNA): TGTGCCAGCAGCCTTTCCGGAGGGGGCGGAAACATTCAGTACTTC.

The V and J genes are TRBV10-3 and TRBJ2-7, with TRBD2 as a possible D gene (6 bases). CDR3 length: 17 residues. Trimming cost V 2 bases and J 1 base, with 18 bases left between them. Looked up from germline, CDR1 is ENHRY and CDR2 is SYGVKD. The CDR3 is CAISEGGSGLPSYEQYF. In DNA, the CDR3 is TGTGCCATCAGTGAGGGGGGGTCAGGACTCCCTTCCTACGAGCAGTACTTC.

The J gene is TRBJ2-5, the V gene TRBV15; D is possibly TRBD1 (6 bases). This CDR3 has 16 amino acids. Germline CDR1 LNHNV, CDR2 YYDKDF (reference sequence). Trimming cost V 9 bases and J 4 bases, with 24 bases left between them. The chain's CDR3 is CATRHGDRGHSETQYF. DNA for the CDR3: TGTGCCACTCGCCACGGAGATAGGGGACACTCAGAGACCCAGTACTTC.

V is TRBV4-2 and J is TRBJ2-3; a possible D gene is TRBD2 (6 bases). Trimming stripped 5 bases from V and 0 bases from J, with 18 bases between. There are 17 residues in the CDR3. From germline, CDR1 is LGHNA and CDR2 YNFKEQ. The CDR3 nucleotides are TGTGCCAGCAGCATCAACCCGGGACTCGCTAGCACAGATACGCAGTATTTT. Its protein is CASSINPGLASTDTQYF.